This TCR beta chain is from a study of CD8 T cells in Susac syndrome. Germline CDR1 is DFQATT and CDR2 is SNEGSKA (reference sequence). V lost 7 bases and J 6 bases, leaving 15 bases between the germline ends. The CDR3 is 12 residues long. The RNA input was about 0.5 to 1 ug, and it was reverse transcribed with random hexamers. Across 54 Vbeta and 13 Jbeta, immunoSEQ multiplex PCR amplified TCR beta CDR3. TCRdb re-called the immunoSEQ multiplex PCR reads with MiXCR, one entry per CDR3 protein. Here the sample spans 200,000 or so distinct CDR3 sequences, 95% being singletons. Sequencing of TCR beta was undertaken in CD8+ and CD4+ T cells derived from blood. In the multiple sclerosis control group, patients were treatment-naive and had stable or active relapsing-remitting disease. The CD8+ and CD4+ T cells were isolated magnetically using a negative isolation approach, whereas the TEMRA cells were enriched by FACS.

Input material: CD4+ T cells from PBMCs. This clonotype was obtained from a human donor with multiple sclerosis. This rearrangement joins TRBV20-1 to TRBJ2-5; D ambiguous. The CDR3 nucleotides are TGCAGTGTAAAGAAGGGTACACAGACCCAGTACTTC. Protein sequence: CSVKKGTQTQYF.